This entry describes one T cell receptor (beta chain). This sample was included in a study of blood T cell repertoires in COVID-19. The data were produced by immunoSEQ multiplex PCR, yet TCRdb's version contains in-frame clones alone and is incomplete. The sample yields nearly 400,000 clones, roughly 89% seen once. Clinical history reported by participants formed the basis on which cohorts were assigned. The recovered donors of Cohort 3 showed two negative PCRs, clearance, or symptom resolution. The CDR3 covers 16 residues. V lost 5 bases to trimming and J lost 0 bases; unmatched junction nucleotides: 6. Germline lookup yields CDR1 SGHTA and CDR2 FQGNSA.

This TCR was sampled from a woman under 40 who had recovered from COVID-19. The specimen was PBMCs or T cells enriched from blood (not recorded which). This rearrangement joins TRBV7-2 to TRBJ2-3, with 9 bases identical to TRBD2. The CDR3 sequence: CASSGLSGGSTDTQYF. CDR3 in DNA: TGTGCCAGCAGCGGCCTAAGCGGGGGGAGCACAGATACGCAGTATTTT.